What follows is one T cell receptor (beta chain) and its context. The antigen is not known. As the method for making TCR beta libraries, quantitative 5'-RACE with molecular barcodes was used. TCRdb re-analysed the 5' RACE reads in MiXCR, keeping a single row per CDR3 protein. Here the sample spans over 400,000 distinct CDR3 sequences, 26% being singletons. The sample belongs to a study of CD8 T cells in ankylosing spondylitis. Findings of the study overall: As reported, disease-linked clones showed significant enrichment in matched ankylosing spondylitis synovial fluid. For ankylosing spondylitis blood, a TCR beta motif of about eight highly homologous variants appeared characteristic.

Germline V gene lookup returns CDR1 KGHDR and CDR2 SFDVKD. V shed 5 bases and J 6 bases; nucleotides not matched to a gene: 5. This CDR3 region has 14 residues. The sample was blood, either unsorted or a sorted T cell fraction (not recorded which). V gene TRBV24-1 combines with J gene TRBJ2-2, with 7 bases that match TRBD1. This TCR derives from a male donor with ankylosing spondylitis. The CDR3 reads CATSGAGGAGELFF. The CDR3 DNA reads as TGTGCCACCAGTGGGGCAGGGGGTGCCGGGGAGCTGTTTTTT.